The 22 T cell receptor beta chains reported below all come from one sample, sequenced in a study of T cells in tuberculosis (dated by TCRdb to the late 2010s). Library preparation was by the immunoSEQ multiplex PCR assay. TCRdb carries this immuneACCESS record with in-frame sequences only. Its versions omit some clonotypes, under half of them owing to an unresolved V gene in the studies checked, with the rest unexplained. The sample profile shows 25,000 to 40,000 clones; about 90% of them were found once. Of the sample, less than 6.5% falls within the top ten clones. The meaning of the sample's time point label: new active TB diagnosis, blood taken before or within 7 days of starting treatment. Here the sequenced sample was PBMCs, taken at tuberculosis diagnosis. These receptors were obtained from an adult with tuberculosis.

The chain links TRBV6-6 to TRBJ2-3; D is uncertain. This CDR3 spans 13 amino acids. CDR1 is MNHNY and CDR2 is SVGAGI in the germline V gene (reference sequence). The ends were cut back, 3 bases at V and 5 bases at J, with 9 bases in the middle. The CDR3 is CASSYSPGDTQYF. In nucleotides, the CDR3 is TGTGCCAGCAGTTATTCCCCGGGAGATACGCAGTATTTT.

The CDR3 protein is CAWRGQGNQPQHF. The CDR3, as DNA: TGTGCCTGGAGGGGACAGGGCAATCAGCCCCAGCATTTT. The rearrangement uses TRBV30 and TRBJ1-5; 8 nucleotides align to TRBD1. This CDR3 has 13 amino acids. The junction had 0 bases not matched to a gene; V was cut back by 3 bases and J by 2 bases. Germline lookup yields CDR1 GTSNPN and CDR2 SVGIG (reference sequence).

This clone is labeled medium-sized (0.01 to 0.1%). J is TRBJ2-3 and V is TRBV4-3; 12 bases map to TRBD2. The V gene's germline CDR1 is LGHNA and CDR2 YSLEER. The CDR3 consists of 18 residues. Losses at the gene ends were 0 bases for V and 2 bases for J; bases not matched to a gene: 6. CDR3 loop: CASSQDLRLAGVTDTQYF. In nucleotides, the CDR3 is TGCGCCAGCAGCCAAGATCTTAGACTAGCGGGAGTCACAGATACGCAGTATTTT.

J is TRBJ2-2 and V is TRBV5-6, with 11 positions matching TRBD1. The CDR3 totals 17 residues. CDR1 is SGHDT and CDR2 is YYEEEE in the germline V gene. V lost 4 bases to trimming and J lost 3 bases; unmatched junction nucleotides: 8. The CDR3 loop reads CASSTTRTGGDTGELFF. The CDR3 DNA is TGTGCCAGCAGCACGACACGGACAGGGGGCGACACCGGGGAGCTGTTTTTT.

This chain connects TRBV6-1 to TRBJ1-6; tentatively, D is TRBD1 (5 bases). V was cut by 5 bases and J by 10 bases, with 18 bases left in between. CDR1 and CDR2 (germline): MNHNS, SASEGT. This CDR3 is 15 amino acids long. DNA of the CDR3: TGTGCCAGCAGTCTCTTTCCAGGGCAACAATCACCCCTCCACTTT. Its translation is CASSLFPGQQSPLHF.

J is TRBJ1-1 and V is TRBV5-1; D may be TRBD1 (6 bases). The CDR3 spans 17 residues. From germline, CDR1 is SGHRS and CDR2 YFSETQ. Trimming shortened V by 0 bases and J by 4 bases, and 19 bases separated the two germline ends. The CDR3 coding sequence is TGCGCCAGCAGCTTGGCGGACAGCGTCAAAAGGGGCACTGAAGCTTTCTTT. Translating it yields CASSLADSVKRGTEAFF.

The chain has TRBV5-6 and TRBJ2-7; TRBD2 is a possible D gene (6 bases). The CDR3 length is 13 residues. Germline CDR1 reads SGHDT; CDR2 reads YYEEEE. V lost 6 bases and J 5 bases, leaving 15 bases between the germline ends. In DNA form, the CDR3 reads TGTGCCAGCACCCACTGGCGGGAAGACGAGCAGTACTTC. It codes for CASTHWREDEQYF.

V usage is TRBV30 and J usage is TRBJ1-1; the D gene is possibly TRBD1 (5 bases). The CDR3 has 11 amino acids. Trimming pared 7 bases from V and 4 bases from J, leaving 10 bases between. Germline lookup yields CDR1 GTSNPN and CDR2 SVGIG (reference sequence). As DNA, the CDR3 is TGTGCCTCCGGGACTGTCACTGAAGCTTTCTTT. It encodes CASGTVTEAFF. The complete variable domain, with remaining parts taken from reference TRBV30 and TRBJ1-1, reads SQTIHQWPATLVQPVGSPLSLECTVEGTSNPNLYWYRQAAGRGLQLLFYSVGIGQISSEVPQNLSASRPQDRQFILSSKKLLLSDSGFYLCASGTVTEAFFGQGTRLTVV.

V usage is TRBV28 and J usage is TRBJ1-1, with D possibly being TRBD1 (5 bases). The CDR3 has 17 residues. V lost 5 bases to trimming and J lost 6 bases, with 25 bases between them. Germline values: CDR1 MDHEN, CDR2 SYDVKM. CDR3 DNA sequence: TGTGCCAGCAGTCGGCTCGGCATCAGGGCCAGAGTATCTGAAGCTTTCTTT. This gives the protein CASSRLGIRARVSEAFF.

This chain links TRBV28 with TRBJ2-7, with a tentative D call TRBD1 (5 bases). CDR3 length: 13 residues. The germline CDR1 and CDR2 sequences are MDHEN and SYDVKM. With 10 bases removed from V and 3 bases from J, the gap between germline ends came to 16 bases. CDR3: CATTRVGNYEQYF. The CDR3 nucleotides are TGTGCCACCACCAGGGTTGGGAACTACGAGCAGTACTTC.

The chain is built from TRBV5-4 and TRBJ1-6, with a weak D call TRBD1 (6 bases). The germline V and J ends were trimmed by 0 bases and 7 bases, with 11 bases remaining between them. Per the germline V gene, CDR1 is SGHNT and CDR2 is YYREEE (reference sequence). CDR3 length: 15 residues. CDR3 in amino acids: CASSLVDRRNSPLHF. The CDR3 nucleotides read TGTGCCAGCAGCTTGGTAGACAGGAGGAATTCACCCCTCCACTTT.

V gene TRBV5-6 combines with J gene TRBJ2-6; D might be TRBD1 (6 bases). CDR1 SGHDT and CDR2 YYEEEE come from the germline V gene. V lost 3 bases and J lost 0, with 16 bases in between. This CDR3 region has 18 residues. CDR3 sequence reads: CASSSQYRVPSGANVLTF. For the CDR3, the DNA is TGTGCCAGCAGCTCACAATACAGGGTTCCCTCTGGGGCCAACGTCCTGACTTTC.

The genes are TRBV6-1 and TRBJ1-5; possibly TRBD1 for D (5 bases). Germline V gene sequence: CDR1 MNHNS, CDR2 SASEGT. The CDR3 spans 13 residues. Between the trimmed V and J ends, which lost 6 bases and 5 bases, there was a span of 11 bases. CDR3 amino acids: CASSLRVHQPQHF. The CDR3 nucleotides read TGTGCCAGCAGCCTCAGGGTCCATCAGCCCCAGCATTTT.

V gene TRBV19 combines with J gene TRBJ2-5, with TRBD2 matching 12 bases. Germline V gene data show CDR1 as LNHDA and CDR2 as SQIVND (reference sequence). The CDR3 covers 14 residues. V lost 3 bases to trimming and J lost 5 bases; unmatched junction nucleotides: 1. In DNA, the CDR3 is TGTGCCAGTAGTATTCTAGCGGGAGGGGAGACCCAGTACTTC. This codes for CASSILAGGETQYF.

This sequence joins TRBV5-4 and TRBJ2-1; possibly TRBD2 for D (6 bases). CDR3 length equals 15 residues. Trimming took 4 bases from V and 1 from J, leaving 12 bases between them. Looked up from germline, CDR1 is SGHNT and CDR2 is YYREEE (reference sequence). CDR3 bases: TGTGCCAGCAGCGCCACCCGGGGGTCCTACAATGAGCAGTTCTTC. Its translation: CASSATRGSYNEQFF.

The J gene is TRBJ2-7, the V gene TRBV11-3; 8 bases map to TRBD2. V dropped 0 bases and J dropped 1; count of bases not matched to a gene: 2. The CDR3 spans 15 residues. The germline V gene has CDR1 SGHNT and CDR2 YENEEA. The CDR3: CASSLEAGDSYEQYF. DNA for the CDR3: TGTGCCAGCAGCTTAGAAGCGGGGGATTCCTACGAGCAGTACTTC.

This clone was observed a handful of times. The rearrangement links TRBV7-8 to TRBJ2-1, with 11 bases aligning to TRBD2. V gave up 4 bases and J gave up 1 base; unmatched junction bases: 6. CDR1 SGHVS and CDR2 FQNEAQ come from the germline V gene. This CDR3 contains 17 residues. Here the CDR3 DNA reads TGTGCCAGCAGCTCTGGGACTAGCGGAACTTCCTACAATGAGCAGTTCTTC. This codes for CASSSGTSGTSYNEQFF.

The chain links TRBV11-1 to TRBJ2-7; D is unresolved. The ends were cut back, 4 bases at V and 4 bases at J, with 14 bases in the middle. CDR1 SGHAT and CDR2 FQDESV come from the germline V gene (reference sequence). There are 14 residues in the CDR3. Written as DNA, the CDR3 is TGTGCCAGCAGCTCCCGCGAGTTCGGGTACGAGCAGTACTTC. As protein: CASSSREFGYEQYF.

This chain links TRBV30 with TRBJ1-2, with TRBD1 identical over 9 bases. After removal of 2 bases from V and 4 bases from J, the junction contained 8 bases not matched to a gene. Germline V gene lookup returns CDR1 GTSNPN and CDR2 SVGIG (reference sequence). CDR3 length: 15 amino acids. For the CDR3, the DNA is TGTGCCTGGAGTTTACAGGGGGCGCGGGGCTATGGCTACACCTTC. Translation: CAWSLQGARGYGYTF.

The chain has TRBV28 and TRBJ2-5; D is uncertain. The CDR3 extends over 11 amino acids. Looked up from germline, CDR1 is MDHEN and CDR2 is SYDVKM. The V end lost 6 bases, the J end lost 1 base, and 3 bases lay between the germline ends. The CDR3 sequence is CASSRQETQYF. CDR3 bases: TGTGCCAGCAGCCGCCAAGAGACCCAGTACTTC. The full variable domain, its missing parts supplied by reference TRBV28 and TRBJ2-5, is DVKVTQSSRYLVKRTGEKVFLECVQDMDHENMFWYRQDPGLGLRLIYFSYDVKMKEKGDIPEGYSVSREKKERFSLILESASTNQTSMYLCASSRQETQYFGPGTRLLVL.

The rearrangement links TRBV2 to TRBJ2-2; D is perhaps TRBD1 (7 bases). This CDR3 is built from 14 residues. Per germline, CDR1 SNHLY and CDR2 FYNNEI. V was cut by 7 bases and J by 6 bases, with 15 bases left in between. The CDR3 sequence is CASNPEGAAGELFF. As DNA, the CDR3 is TGTGCCAGCAACCCGGAGGGGGCGGCCGGGGAGCTGTTTTTT.

The chain links TRBV28 to TRBJ1-5, with D possibly TRBD1 on 6 matching bases. The CDR3 spans 14 residues. Germline V CDR1 and CDR2: MDHEN, SYDVKM. V was trimmed by 8 bases and J by 5 bases, leaving 16 bases between them. Here the CDR3 reads CASLRDTLDQPQHF. CDR3 in DNA: TGTGCCAGCCTCCGGGACACTCTAGATCAGCCCCAGCATTTT.